These T cell receptor beta chains were read from a single sample in a study of tumor-infiltrating lymphocytes in localized non-small cell lung cancer. Generated by immunoSEQ multiplex PCR, the TCRdb table keeps only in-frame clones and is missing some. The table records about 12,000 clones, around 84% of them present only once. The sample was lung tumor tissue. The receptor set was obtained from a human donor with non-small cell lung cancer. Both conserved end residues are part of each CDR3. A D gene is named only where the DNA matches it firmly. Some rows have no size entry. The others give once, few or many, or a class for an expanded clone.

d_gene: .
v_gene: TRBV6-5
j_gene: TRBJ1-1
abundance: .
CDR3nt: TGTGCCAGCCGGGGTTCCTCAACACGAGTAACTGAAGCTTTCTTT
CDR3aa: CASRGSSTRVTEAFF

d_gene: .
v_gene: TRBV11-3
j_gene: TRBJ2-2
abundance: .
CDR3nt: TGTGCCAGCAGCTTAGTAGGTGCTACCGGGGAGCTGTTTTTT
CDR3aa: CASSLVGATGELFF

d_gene: .
v_gene: TRBV6-5
j_gene: TRBJ1-2
abundance: once
CDR3nt: TGTGCCAGCAGTTACTCGCGCGGGGCCAATGGCTACACCTTC
CDR3aa: CASSYSRGANGYTF

d_gene: .
v_gene: TRBV5-4
j_gene: TRBJ2-7
abundance: .
CDR3nt: TGTGCCAGCAGCTTGGCCACGGTTAACGAGCAGTACTTC
CDR3aa: CASSLATVNEQYF

d_gene: .
v_gene: TRBV5-1
j_gene: TRBJ1-1
abundance: once
CDR3nt: TGCGCCAGCAGCTCGGAGGGGAGTTGGATGAACACTGAAGCTTTCTTT
CDR3aa: CASSSEGSWMNTEAFF

d_gene: .
v_gene: TRBV9
j_gene: TRBJ1-3
abundance: .
CDR3nt: TGTGCCAGCAGCAGGGATTCTGGAAACACCATATATTTT
CDR3aa: CASSRDSGNTIYF

d_gene: .
v_gene: TRBV7-8
j_gene: TRBJ2-3
abundance: .
CDR3nt: TGTGCCAGCACCCCGGGACACCTCCTCACAGATACGCAGTATTTT
CDR3aa: CASTPGHLLTDTQYF

d_gene: TRBD2
v_gene: TRBV2
j_gene: TRBJ2-3
abundance: .
CDR3nt: TGTGCCAGCAGCGCCGCCGGGACTAGCGGGACAGATACGCAGTATTTT
CDR3aa: CASSAAGTSGTDTQYF

d_gene: .
v_gene: TRBV28
j_gene: TRBJ1-1
abundance: .
CDR3nt: TGTGCCAGCGGGACTTCCCGCCGGAACACTGAAGCTTTCTTT
CDR3aa: CASGTSRRNTEAFF

d_gene: .
v_gene: TRBV7-2
j_gene: TRBJ2-5
abundance: once
CDR3nt: TGTGCCAGCAGCTTATCGACAGGTCCCCAAGAGACCCAGTACTTC
CDR3aa: CASSLSTGPQETQYF

d_gene: TRBD2
v_gene: TRBV6-5
j_gene: TRBJ2-1
abundance: .
CDR3nt: TGTGCCAGCAGTTCTTTGACTAGCGGGAGGAGCGGGCAGTTCTTC
CDR3aa: CASSSLTSGRSGQFF

d_gene: .
v_gene: TRBV7-2
j_gene: TRBJ2-3
abundance: .
CDR3nt: TGTGCCAGCAGCTCGGGACCCTACACAGATACGCAGTATTTT
CDR3aa: CASSSGPYTDTQYF

d_gene: TRBD2
v_gene: TRBV2
j_gene: TRBJ2-1
abundance: .
CDR3nt: TGTGCCAGCAGTGGAGGCGGGAGCCCAAACAATGAGCAGTTCTTC
CDR3aa: CASSGGGSPNNEQFF

d_gene: TRBD1
v_gene: TRBV7-3
j_gene: TRBJ1-1
abundance: .
CDR3nt: TGTGCCAGCAGCTTAATTCTTGAATTAGCAGGGGGCACTGAAGCTTTCTTT
CDR3aa: CASSLILELAGGTEAFF

d_gene: .
v_gene: TRBV9
j_gene: TRBJ2-7
abundance: .
CDR3nt: TGTGCCAGCAGCGTAGGGGATAACGCCTACGAGCAGTACTTC
CDR3aa: CASSVGDNAYEQYF

d_gene: TRBD2
v_gene: TRBV28
j_gene: TRBJ2-7
abundance: .
CDR3nt: TGTGCCAGCAGTTCCCCGGGGAGCGGGAGTAAGCTTTATAACGAGCAGTACTTC
CDR3aa: CASSSPGSGSKLYNEQYF

d_gene: TRBD1
v_gene: TRBV2
j_gene: TRBJ2-7
abundance: .
CDR3nt: TGTGCCACCCAACCCGACAGGGGGCGGAACTACGAGCAGTACTTC
CDR3aa: CATQPDRGRNYEQYF

d_gene: .
v_gene: TRBV7-9
j_gene: TRBJ2-2
abundance: .
CDR3nt: TGTGCCAGCAGGGGGACGAACACCGGGGAGCTGTTTTTT
CDR3aa: CASRGTNTGELFF

d_gene: .
v_gene: TRBV5-4
j_gene: TRBJ2-7
abundance: once
CDR3nt: TGTGCCAGCAGCCCAACAGGGCTCTTAGACGAGCAGTACTTC
CDR3aa: CASSPTGLLDEQYF

d_gene: .
v_gene: TRBV7-7
j_gene: TRBJ2-3
abundance: .
CDR3nt: TGTGCTAGCAGCTTAGGTACAGTCCCCACAGATACGCAGTATTTT
CDR3aa: CASSLGTVPTDTQYF

d_gene: TRBD1
v_gene: TRBV30
j_gene: TRBJ2-7
abundance: .
CDR3nt: TGTGCCTGGAGCCGGAGTCAGGGGGCTTTCGGGCAGTACTTC
CDR3aa: CAWSRSQGAFGQYF

d_gene: .
v_gene: TRBV30
j_gene: TRBJ2-4
abundance: .
CDR3nt: TGTGCCTGGAGTGGGCTAGCCAAAAACATTCAGTACTTC
CDR3aa: CAWSGLAKNIQYF

d_gene: TRBD2
v_gene: TRBV27
j_gene: TRBJ2-7
abundance: .
CDR3nt: TGTGCCAGCAGTTCGACTAGCGGGAATCCCTACGAGCAGTACTTC
CDR3aa: CASSSTSGNPYEQYF

d_gene: .
v_gene: TRBV6-1
j_gene: TRBJ2-3
abundance: .
CDR3nt: TGTGCCAGCGGGATAGGGACAGATACGCAGTATTTT
CDR3aa: CASGIGTDTQYF